The clone carrying this T cell receptor (beta chain) was counted a few times. The antigen remains unidentified. Amplification used 60 Vbeta primers and 13 Jbeta primers. Generated by immunoSEQ multiplex PCR, the TCRdb table keeps only in-frame clones and is missing some. This table has approximately 150,000 clones, approximately 84% appearing once. The V and J ends lost 6 bases and 7 bases respectively, with 15 bases between them. CDR1 MNHEY and CDR2 SMNVEV come from the germline V gene (reference sequence). The CDR3 is 14 amino acids. This entry comes from a study of cytomegalovirus exposure and HLA in healthy donors. Points from the study as a whole: The study labeled more than 150 TCR beta chains cytomegalovirus-associated.

The chain uses TRBV27 and TRBJ1-4; possible D gene TRBD1, 6 bases. Sequencing was performed on PBMCs. This sequence was found in a woman aged 60-70 years in good health and CMV-seropositive. The CDR3 region is CASSPITGPEKLFF. Here the CDR3 DNA reads TGTGCCAGCAGCCCAATTACAGGGCCTGAAAAACTGTTTTTT.